These T cell receptor beta chains were read from a single sample in a study of cytomegalovirus exposure and HLA in healthy donors. The table came from immunoSEQ multiplex PCR; TCRdb's copy has only in-frame clones and leaves some out. Altogether about 100,000 clones are present, more than 70% being singletons, with the ten largest covering approximately 3.6%. Sequencing was done on a sample of PBMCs. The receptors derive from a man between 25 and 39 years old in good health and CMV-seronegative. CDR3s include the opening cysteine and the closing phenylalanine or tryptophan. A D gene is named only where the DNA matches it firmly. Rows may omit the clone size; those that give it use once, few, many or a size class.

j_call d_call v_call clone_size cdr3_aa cdr3_nt
TRBJ2-7 . TRBV28 . CASSDDNSPYEQYF TGTGCCAGCAGTGACGATAACAGTCCCTACGAGCAGTACTTC
TRBJ2-7 TRBD2 TRBV27 . CASSLSATSGGIYEQYF TGTGCCAGCAGTTTATCAGCGACTAGCGGGGGTATTTACGAGCAGTACTTC
TRBJ1-1 . TRBV7-2 . CASNRTGAFF TGTGCCAGCAATCGCACAGGAGCTTTCTTT
TRBJ1-4 . TRBV30 . CAWSVPRGSVRNEKLFF TGTGCCTGGAGTGTACCCAGGGGCTCGGTGCGTAATGAAAAACTGTTTTTT
TRBJ2-7 TRBD1 TRBV5-4 . CASSLDRDRGSYEQYF TGTGCCAGCAGCTTAGACCGGGACAGGGGGTCCTACGAGCAGTACTTC
TRBJ2-1 TRBD2 TRBV5-1 . CASSLGTSGPYNEQFF TGCGCCAGCAGCCTCGGGACTAGCGGACCCTACAATGAGCAGTTCTTC
TRBJ1-1 . TRBV18 . CASSPRTDEAFF TGTGCCAGCTCACCCCGGACAGATGAAGCTTTCTTT
TRBJ2-7 TRBD1 TRBV18 . CASSSYRDRDKQYF TGTGCCAGCTCATCCTATCGGGACAGGGACAAGCAGTACTTC
TRBJ2-7 TRBD1 TRBV6-4 . CASSATGTGPDEQYF TGTGCCAGCAGTGCTACCGGGACAGGGCCCGACGAGCAGTACTTC
TRBJ2-4 . TRBV19 . CASRMGRRLMGAKNIQYF TGTGCCAGTCGAATGGGTAGGAGGTTGATGGGCGCCAAAAACATTCAGTACTTC
TRBJ2-1 TRBD1 TRBV5-1 . CASGQGAANEQFF TGCGCCAGCGGACAGGGGGCGGCTAATGAGCAGTTCTTC
TRBJ1-5 . TRBV7-9 . CASSLGTDNQPQHF TGTGCCAGCAGCTTAGGGACAGACAATCAGCCCCAGCATTTT
TRBJ2-5 TRBD1 TRBV27 once CASSPLPGGLFETQYF TGTGCCAGCAGTCCCCTCCCAGGGGGCTTGTTTGAGACCCAGTACTTC
TRBJ2-3 TRBD2 TRBV28 few CASSKWDYGRVAPTVAYF TGTGCCAGCAGTAAATGGGACTACGGCAGGGTGGCGCCGACCGTAGCGTATTTT
TRBJ2-7 . TRBV11-2 . CASKEQGNSYEQYF TGTGCCAGCAAGGAGCAGGGCAATTCCTACGAGCAGTACTTC
TRBJ2-2 . TRBV30 . CAWNEEGPGELFF TGTGCCTGGAATGAGGAGGGACCCGGGGAGCTGTTTTTT
TRBJ2-7 . TRBV4-1 . CASSQGIRGSEQYF TGCGCCAGCAGCCAAGGAATCAGGGGATCCGAGCAGTACTTC
TRBJ1-1 . TRBV7-3 . CASSLGRNTEAFF TGTGCCAGCAGCTTAGGCCGGAACACTGAAGCTTTCTTT
TRBJ2-3 . TRBV5-1 . CASSTTGTDTQYF TGCGCCAGCAGCACAACAGGGACAGATACGCAGTATTTT
TRBJ2-1 TRBD2 TRBV10-3 . CASSGTSGISRDHNEQFF TGTGCCTCTTCCGGGACTAGCGGGATATCGAGGGATCACAATGAGCAGTTCTTC
TRBJ1-4 . TRBV14 once CASSQLQGIGNEKLFF TGTGCCAGCAGCCAGCTCCAGGGTATCGGAAATGAAAAACTGTTTTTT
TRBJ2-7 TRBD2 TRBV5-4 . CASSLQRGSSYEQYF TGTGCCAGCAGCTTGCAGCGGGGGAGCTCCTACGAGCAGTACTTC
TRBJ2-5 . TRBV10-1 . CASSDYQETQYF TGCGCCAGCAGTGACTACCAAGAGACCCAGTACTTC
TRBJ1-1 TRBD1 TRBV12-5 . CASGFGQGASEAFF TGTGCTAGTGGTTTTGGACAGGGGGCGTCTGAAGCTTTCTTT
TRBJ1-1 . TRBV29-1 . CSVRGVGAEAFF TGCAGCGTTCGCGGGGTGGGGGCTGAAGCTTTCTTT
TRBJ2-1 TRBD2 TRBV27 . CASSLGGGSIIYEQFF TGTGCCAGCAGTTTGGGCGGGGGGTCGATTATCTATGAGCAGTTCTTC
TRBJ2-3 TRBD2 TRBV2 . CASKLAGGLGDTQYF TGTGCCAGCAAGCTAGCGGGGGGGTTAGGAGATACGCAGTATTTT
TRBJ2-3 . TRBV6-5 . CASTAGVPHTDTQYF TGTGCCAGCACCGCCGGGGTCCCCCACACAGATACGCAGTATTTT
TRBJ2-7 . TRBV27 . CASSSTGPYEQYF TGTGCCAGCAGTTCGACAGGCCCCTACGAGCAGTACTTC
TRBJ2-7 . TRBV29-1 . CSVDGGADVQYF TGCAGCGTTGACGGTGGGGCGGATGTGCAGTACTTC
TRBJ2-3 . TRBV7-9 . CASSFLAGAADTQYF TGTGCCAGCAGCTTTCTGGCGGGGGCGGCAGATACGCAGTATTTT
TRBJ1-3 . TRBV19 once CASSTTRQRNTIYF TGTGCCAGTAGTACGACACGACAAAGAAACACCATATATTTT
TRBJ1-6 . TRBV6-6 . CASSWRSYNSPLHF TGTGCCAGCAGTTGGAGATCCTATAATTCACCCCTCCACTTT
TRBJ2-3 TRBD1 TRBV9 . CASSYPGGTTDTQYF TGTGCCAGCAGCTATCCAGGGGGAACGACAGATACGCAGTATTTT
TRBJ2-1 . TRBV7-6 . CASSSTLGGNEQFF TGTGCCAGCAGCTCTACCTTAGGCGGCAATGAGCAGTTCTTC
TRBJ2-2 TRBD1 TRBV7-9 . CASSVGQGVAGELFF TGTGCCAGCAGCGTGGGACAGGGGGTGGCCGGGGAGCTGTTTTTT
TRBJ1-1 . TRBV19 . CASSPSDRPTEAFF TGTGCCAGTAGTCCCTCAGACAGGCCGACTGAAGCTTTCTTT
TRBJ2-7 . TRBV6-5 . CASKDRASYEQYF TGTGCCAGCAAAGACAGAGCCTCCTACGAGCAGTACTTC
TRBJ2-1 TRBD2 TRBV29-1 . CSVEGLAGVGEQFF TGCAGCGTCGAAGGTCTAGCGGGAGTAGGGGAGCAGTTCTTC
TRBJ1-2 . TRBV15 few CATSPGHVYGYTF TGTGCCACCAGCCCGGGACACGTCTATGGCTACACCTTC
TRBJ1-4 . TRBV6-5 few CASSSPGEKLFF TGTGCCAGCAGCTCGCCCGGGGAAAAACTGTTTTTT
TRBJ1-5 . TRBV2 once CASSEARAGNQPQHF TGTGCCAGCAGTGAAGCCAGGGCAGGCAATCAGCCCCAGCATTTT
TRBJ2-1 . TRBV5-1 . CASSLLSRAVSYNEQFF TGCGCCAGCAGCTTGTTATCTCGAGCGGTGTCCTACAATGAGCAGTTCTTC
TRBJ2-3 . TRBV18 . CASSPTWESTDTQYF TGTGCCAGCTCACCCACATGGGAGTCGACAGATACGCAGTATTTT
TRBJ1-1 . TRBV7-9 . CASSSPWRIEAFF TGTGCCAGCAGCTCTCCATGGAGGATTGAAGCTTTCTTT